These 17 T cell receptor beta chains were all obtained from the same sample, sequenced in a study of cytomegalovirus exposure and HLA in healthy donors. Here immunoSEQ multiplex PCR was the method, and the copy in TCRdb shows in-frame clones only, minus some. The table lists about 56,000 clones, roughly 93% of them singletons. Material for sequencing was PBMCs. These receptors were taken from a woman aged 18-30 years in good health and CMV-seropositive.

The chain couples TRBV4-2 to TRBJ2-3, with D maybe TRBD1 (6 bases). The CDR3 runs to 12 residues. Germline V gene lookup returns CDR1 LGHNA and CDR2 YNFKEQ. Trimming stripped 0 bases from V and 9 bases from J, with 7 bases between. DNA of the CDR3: TGTGCCAGCAGCCAAGAGGGGGCAACGCAGTATTTT. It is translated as CASSQEGATQYF.

The CDR3 DNA sequence: TGTGCCAGCAGTTCCGGGACAGGGGCCATCTACGAGCAGTACTTC. This sequence encodes CASSSGTGAIYEQYF. The rearrangement links TRBV27 to TRBJ2-7, with 10 bases identical to TRBD1. The germline V gene encodes CDR1 MNHEY and CDR2 SMNVEV (reference sequence). With V trimmed by 4 bases and J by 3 bases, 6 bases remained unmatched. This CDR3 contains 15 residues.

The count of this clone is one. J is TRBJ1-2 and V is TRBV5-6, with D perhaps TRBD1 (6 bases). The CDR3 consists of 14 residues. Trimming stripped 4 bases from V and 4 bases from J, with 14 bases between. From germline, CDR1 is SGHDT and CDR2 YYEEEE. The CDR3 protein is CASSENGTPYGYTF. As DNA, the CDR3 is TGTGCCAGCAGCGAGAACGGGACACCCTATGGCTACACCTTC.

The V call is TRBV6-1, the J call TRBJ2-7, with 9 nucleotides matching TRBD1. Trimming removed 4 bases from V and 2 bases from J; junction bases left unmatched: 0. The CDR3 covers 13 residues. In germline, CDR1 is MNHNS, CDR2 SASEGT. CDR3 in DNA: TGTGCCAGCAGTGGGGACAGGGCCTACGAGCAGTACTTC. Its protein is CASSGDRAYEQYF.

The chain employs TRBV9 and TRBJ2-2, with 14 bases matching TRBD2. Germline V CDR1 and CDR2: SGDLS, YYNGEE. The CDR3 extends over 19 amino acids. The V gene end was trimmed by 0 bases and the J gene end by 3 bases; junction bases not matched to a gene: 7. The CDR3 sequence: CASSVAQTSGGVDTGELFF. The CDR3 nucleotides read TGTGCCAGCAGCGTAGCTCAGACTAGCGGGGGGGTGGACACCGGGGAGCTGTTTTTT.

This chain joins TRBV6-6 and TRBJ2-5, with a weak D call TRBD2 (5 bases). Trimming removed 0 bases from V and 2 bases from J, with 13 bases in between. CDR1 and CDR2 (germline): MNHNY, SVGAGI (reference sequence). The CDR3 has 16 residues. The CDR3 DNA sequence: TGTGCCAGCAGTTACTCTCTCTCTTCGGGGCAAGAGACCCAGTACTTC. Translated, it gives CASSYSLSSGQETQYF.

The CDR3 loop is CASSFSSTGELFF. The CDR3 DNA sequence: TGTGCCAGCAGTTTTTCTTCCACCGGGGAGCTGTTTTTT. The chain recombines TRBV27 with TRBJ2-2; D not certain. This CDR3 contains 13 residues. The germline gives CDR1 MNHEY, CDR2 SMNVEV (reference sequence). The V gene lost 3 bases and the J gene lost 4 bases, with 6 bases spanning the gap.

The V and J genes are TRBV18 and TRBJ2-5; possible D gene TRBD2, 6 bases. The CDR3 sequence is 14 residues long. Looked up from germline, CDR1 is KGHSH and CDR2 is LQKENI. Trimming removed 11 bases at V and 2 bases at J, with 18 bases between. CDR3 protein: CASGGAGPQETQYF. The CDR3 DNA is TGTGCCTCAGGAGGGGCAGGGCCTCAAGAGACCCAGTACTTC.

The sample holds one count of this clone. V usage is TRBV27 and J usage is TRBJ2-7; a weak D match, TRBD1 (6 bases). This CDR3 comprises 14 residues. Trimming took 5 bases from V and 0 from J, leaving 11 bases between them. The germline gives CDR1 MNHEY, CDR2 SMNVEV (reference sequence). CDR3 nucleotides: TGTGCCAGCAGTCCGACAGGATTCTCCTACGAGCAGTACTTC. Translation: CASSPTGFSYEQYF.

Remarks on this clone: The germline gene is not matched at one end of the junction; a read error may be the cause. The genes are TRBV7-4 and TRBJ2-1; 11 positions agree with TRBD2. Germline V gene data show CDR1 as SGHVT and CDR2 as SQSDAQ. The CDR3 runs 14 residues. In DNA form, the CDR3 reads TGTGCCAGCAGATTAGCGGGGGGGCGAAATGAGCAGTTCTTC. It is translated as CASRLAGGRNEQFF.

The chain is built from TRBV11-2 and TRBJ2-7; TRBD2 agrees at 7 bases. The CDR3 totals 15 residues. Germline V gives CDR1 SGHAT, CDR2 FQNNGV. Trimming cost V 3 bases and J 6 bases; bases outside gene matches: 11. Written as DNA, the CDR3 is TGTGCCAGCAGCTTGTCGCTAGCGGAGCTCTTCGAGCAGTACTTC. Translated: CASSLSLAELFEQYF.

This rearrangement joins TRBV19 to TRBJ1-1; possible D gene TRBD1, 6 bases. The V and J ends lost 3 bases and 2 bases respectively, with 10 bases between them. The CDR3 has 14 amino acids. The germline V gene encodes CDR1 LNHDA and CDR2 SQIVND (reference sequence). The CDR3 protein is CASSIGTFNTEAFF. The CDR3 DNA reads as TGTGCCAGTAGTATCGGGACATTCAACACTGAAGCTTTCTTT.

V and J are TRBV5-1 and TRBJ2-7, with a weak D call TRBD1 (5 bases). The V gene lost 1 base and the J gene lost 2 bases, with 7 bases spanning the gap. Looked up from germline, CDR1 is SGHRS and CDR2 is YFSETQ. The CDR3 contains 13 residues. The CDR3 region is CASSLIGAYEQYF. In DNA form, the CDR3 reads TGCGCCAGCAGCTTGATAGGGGCCTACGAGCAGTACTTC.

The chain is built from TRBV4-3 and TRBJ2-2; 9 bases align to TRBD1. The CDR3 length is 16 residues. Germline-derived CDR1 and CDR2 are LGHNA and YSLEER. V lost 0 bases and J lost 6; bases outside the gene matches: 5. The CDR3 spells CASSQDADRGAGELFF. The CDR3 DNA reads TGCGCCAGCAGCCAAGACGCGGACAGGGGAGCCGGGGAGCTGTTTTTT.

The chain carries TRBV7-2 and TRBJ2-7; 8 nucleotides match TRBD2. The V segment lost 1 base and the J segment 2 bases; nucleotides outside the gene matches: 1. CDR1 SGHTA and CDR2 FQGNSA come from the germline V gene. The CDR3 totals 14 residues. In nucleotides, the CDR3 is TGTGCCAGCAGCTTAGGGCGGGGGGCCTACGAGCAGTACTTC. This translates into CASSLGRGAYEQYF.

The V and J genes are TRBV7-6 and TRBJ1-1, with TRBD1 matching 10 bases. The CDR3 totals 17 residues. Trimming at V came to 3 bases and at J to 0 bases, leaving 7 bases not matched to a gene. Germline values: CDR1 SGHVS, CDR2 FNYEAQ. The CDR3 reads CASSFDRGPNMNTEAFF. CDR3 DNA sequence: TGTGCCAGCAGCTTTGACAGGGGGCCCAACATGAACACTGAAGCTTTCTTT. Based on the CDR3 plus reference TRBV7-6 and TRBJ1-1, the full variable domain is GAGVSQSPRYKVTKRGQDVALRCDPISGHVSLYWYRQALGQGPEFLTYFNYEAQQDKSGLPNDRFSAERPEGSISTLTIQRTEQRDSAMYRCASSFDRGPNMNTEAFFGQGTRLTVV.

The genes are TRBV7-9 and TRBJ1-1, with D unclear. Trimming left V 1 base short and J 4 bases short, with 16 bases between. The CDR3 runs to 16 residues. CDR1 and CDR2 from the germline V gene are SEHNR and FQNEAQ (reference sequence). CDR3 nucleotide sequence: TGTGCCAGCAGCTTAGGGGCTGGAGGTGGGAGCACTGAAGCTTTCTTT. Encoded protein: CASSLGAGGGSTEAFF.